This is a list of T cell receptor beta chains from one sample in a study of cytomegalovirus exposure and HLA in healthy donors. The data were produced by immunoSEQ multiplex PCR, yet TCRdb's version contains in-frame clones alone and is incomplete. The sample shows about 100,000 clones, around 82% of them seen only once. The specimen sequenced was PBMCs. The receptors come from a woman aged 50 to 60 in good health and CMV-seropositive. CDR3s include the opening cysteine and the closing phenylalanine or tryptophan. Fields, in order: D gene, J gene, V gene, clone size, CDR3 DNA, CDR3 protein. A D gene is named only where the DNA matches it firmly. Expanded clones get a size class; other rows say once, few or many, or leave the size out.

D: TRBD2; J: TRBJ2-1; V: TRBV11-2; size: -; DNA: TGTGCCAGCAGCTTAGTTCGGCAAGCGGGGGCCCGATCCGGTAGTGAGCAGTTCTTC; CDR3: CASSLVRQAGARSGSEQFF
D: TRBD1; J: TRBJ2-5; V: TRBV2; size: -; DNA: TGTGCCAGCAGGAGGACAGGGGGGGTAGGAGAGACCCAGTACTTC; CDR3: CASRRTGGVGETQYF
D: -; J: TRBJ1-5; V: TRBV30; size: -; DNA: TGTGCCTGGAGTGTGCAGGGTAGTCAGCCCCAGCATTTT; CDR3: CAWSVQGSQPQHF
D: -; J: TRBJ1-1; V: TRBV7-9; size: -; DNA: TGTGCCAGCAGCTTAATAAACACTGAAGCTTTCTTT; CDR3: CASSLINTEAFF
D: TRBD2; J: TRBJ2-1; V: TRBV11-3; size: many; DNA: TGTGCCAGCAGCTTAGAGGCAGCGGGAGGGTATGAGCAGTTCTTC; CDR3: CASSLEAAGGYEQFF
D: -; J: TRBJ2-3; V: TRBV4-1; size: -; DNA: TGCGCCAGCAGCCAAGTCACAGGGCCAGATACGCAGTATTTT; CDR3: CASSQVTGPDTQYF
D: -; J: TRBJ1-1; V: TRBV7-9; size: -; DNA: TGTGCCAGCAGCTTTTTTAGGGGCCGATACGATTCGAACACTGAAGCTTTCTTT; CDR3: CASSFFRGRYDSNTEAFF
D: TRBD1; J: TRBJ1-4; V: TRBV18; size: -; DNA: TGTGCCAGCTCACCACAGGGGGCGAGCGAAAAACTGTTTTTT; CDR3: CASSPQGASEKLFF
D: -; J: TRBJ1-2; V: TRBV27; size: few; DNA: TGTGCCAGCCTTTCTCCAGGGATAGCTGGGGGCTACACCTTC; CDR3: CASLSPGIAGGYTF
D: -; J: TRBJ2-3; V: TRBV7-3; size: -; DNA: TGTGCCAGCAGCTTAGGGGGCCAAGATACGCAGTATTTT; CDR3: CASSLGGQDTQYF
D: -; J: TRBJ2-7; V: TRBV7-7; size: few; DNA: TGTGCTAGCAGCTTAGCGCCGGTTTCTAGCCTGAGCTACGAGCAGTACTTC; CDR3: CASSLAPVSSLSYEQYF
D: -; J: TRBJ1-5; V: TRBV6-1; size: -; DNA: TGTGCCAGCAGTGATGGGCAGGGGTTTCAGCCCCAGCATTTT; CDR3: CASSDGQGFQPQHF
D: -; J: TRBJ1-1; V: TRBV11-2; size: once; DNA: TGTGCCAGCAGCTCCAAGATTGGACTGTTGAACACTGAAGCTTTCTTT; CDR3: CASSSKIGLLNTEAFF
D: TRBD1; J: TRBJ2-3; V: TRBV14; size: -; DNA: TGTGCCAGCAGCCCCGGGCAGGGGGCATATACGCAGTATTTT; CDR3: CASSPGQGAYTQYF
D: TRBD2; J: TRBJ2-1; V: TRBV27; size: -; DNA: TGTGCCAGCAGTTCTACTAGCGGGAGGGGGTCCTACAATGAGCAGTTCTTC; CDR3: CASSSTSGRGSYNEQFF
D: TRBD1; J: TRBJ1-5; V: TRBV30; size: -; DNA: TGTGCCTGGGGGACAGGGGGCAATCAGCCCCAGCATTTT; CDR3: CAWGTGGNQPQHF
D: -; J: TRBJ1-2; V: TRBV5-1; size: -; DNA: TGCGCCAGCAGGGCAGAAAACTATGGCTACACCTTC; CDR3: CASRAENYGYTF
D: -; J: TRBJ1-1; V: TRBV7-9; size: -; DNA: TGTGCCAGCAGCCCAAGCGGGGGGCGGACTGAAGCTTTCTTT; CDR3: CASSPSGGRTEAFF
D: TRBD1; J: TRBJ1-2; V: TRBV5-1; size: -; DNA: TGCGCCAGCAGCGACAACAGGGGCGGCTACACCTTC; CDR3: CASSDNRGGYTF
D: TRBD1; J: TRBJ2-2; V: TRBV7-6; size: -; DNA: TGTGCCAGCAGCTCCGTCAGGGACAGGGTAGACACCGGGGAGCTGTTTTTT; CDR3: CASSSVRDRVDTGELFF
D: TRBD2; J: TRBJ2-2; V: TRBV5-4; size: few; DNA: TGTGCCAGCAGCCGCGGCGGGAGCGCCACCGGGGAGCTGTTTTTT; CDR3: CASSRGGSATGELFF
D: TRBD1; J: TRBJ1-2; V: TRBV5-5; size: -; DNA: TGTGCCAGCAGCTCGGGACAGGGAAATGACTATGGCTACACCTTC; CDR3: CASSSGQGNDYGYTF
D: -; J: TRBJ1-2; V: TRBV6-5; size: -; DNA: TGTGCCAGCAGTCCTAAGGGCCAGGGGCGCACCTTC; CDR3: CASSPKGQGRTF
D: TRBD1; J: TRBJ1-1; V: TRBV7-9; size: few; DNA: TGTGCCAGCAGCTTAGGGGGACAGCTAAACACTGAAGCTTTCTTT; CDR3: CASSLGGQLNTEAFF
D: TRBD2; J: TRBJ2-2; V: TRBV2; size: few; DNA: TGTGCCAGCAGGGGGACTAGCGGGAGCGGGGAGCTGTTTTTT; CDR3: CASRGTSGSGELFF
D: -; J: TRBJ2-3; V: TRBV5-6; size: -; DNA: TGTGCCAGCAGCTTGATAGGGGCAGATACGCAGTATTTT; CDR3: CASSLIGADTQYF
D: -; J: TRBJ1-2; V: TRBV2; size: few; DNA: TGTGCCAGCAGTGAAGGGCCCGACTATGGCTACACCTTC; CDR3: CASSEGPDYGYTF
D: -; J: TRBJ1-4; V: TRBV6-1; size: -; DNA: TGTGCCAGCACCTGGGGCGCAACTAATGAAAAACTGTTTTTT; CDR3: CASTWGATNEKLFF
D: -; J: TRBJ2-5; V: TRBV5-5; size: -; DNA: TGTGCCAGCGGAACGAACGTCGGGTACCAAGAGACCCAGTACTTC; CDR3: CASGTNVGYQETQYF
D: TRBD2; J: TRBJ2-3; V: TRBV9; size: -; DNA: TGTGCCAGCAGCGCGTCACTAGCGGGTCGCACAGATACGCAGTATTTT; CDR3: CASSASLAGRTDTQYF
D: TRBD2; J: TRBJ2-1; V: TRBV7-6; size: -; DNA: TGTGCCAGCAGCTCGACACTAGCGACGAGCTACAATGAGCAGTTCTTC; CDR3: CASSSTLATSYNEQFF
D: TRBD1; J: TRBJ2-2; V: TRBV6-4; size: -; DNA: TGTGCCAGCCGACAGGGGTTCACCGGGGAGCTGTTTTTT; CDR3: CASRQGFTGELFF
D: TRBD2; J: TRBJ2-1; V: TRBV29-1; size: once; DNA: TGCAGCGTCCCTCTAGCGGGAGTTAGCTACAATGAGCAGTTCTTC; CDR3: CSVPLAGVSYNEQFF
D: TRBD1; J: TRBJ2-1; V: TRBV11-2; size: -; DNA: TGTGCCAGCAGCTCGCCCGCCGCCAGGGGGTCCAATGAGCAGTTCTTC; CDR3: CASSSPAARGSNEQFF
D: TRBD2; J: TRBJ2-1; V: TRBV5-6; size: -; DNA: TGTGCCAGCAGCTCCCGACTAGCCGATTACAATGAGCAGTTCTTC; CDR3: CASSSRLADYNEQFF